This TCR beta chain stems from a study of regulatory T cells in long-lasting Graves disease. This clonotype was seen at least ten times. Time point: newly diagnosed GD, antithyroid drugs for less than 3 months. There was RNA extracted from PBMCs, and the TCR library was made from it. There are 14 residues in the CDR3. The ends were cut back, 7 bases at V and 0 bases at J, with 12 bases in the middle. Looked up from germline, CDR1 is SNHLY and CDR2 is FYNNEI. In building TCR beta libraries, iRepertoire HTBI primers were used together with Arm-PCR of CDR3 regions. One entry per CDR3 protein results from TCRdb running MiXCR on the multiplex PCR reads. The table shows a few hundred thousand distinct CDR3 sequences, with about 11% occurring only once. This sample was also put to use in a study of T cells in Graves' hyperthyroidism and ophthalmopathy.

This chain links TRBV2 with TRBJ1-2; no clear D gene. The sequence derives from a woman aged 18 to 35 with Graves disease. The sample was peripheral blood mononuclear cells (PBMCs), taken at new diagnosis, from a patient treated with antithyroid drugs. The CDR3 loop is CASKSAISNYGYTF. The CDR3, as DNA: TGTGCCAGCAAGTCTGCCATTTCTAACTATGGCTACACCTTC.